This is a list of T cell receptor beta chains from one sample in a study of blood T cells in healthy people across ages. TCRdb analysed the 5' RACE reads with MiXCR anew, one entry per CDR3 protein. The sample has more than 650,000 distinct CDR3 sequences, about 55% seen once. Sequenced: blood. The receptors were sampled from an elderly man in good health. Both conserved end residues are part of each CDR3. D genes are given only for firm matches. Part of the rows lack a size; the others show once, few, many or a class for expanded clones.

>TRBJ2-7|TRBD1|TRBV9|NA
TGTGCCAGCAGCGTCGACAGGGGAACAATCTCCGAGCAGTACTTC
CASSVDRGTISEQYF
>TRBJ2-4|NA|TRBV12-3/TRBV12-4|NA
TGTGCCAGCAGTTTCTCGTTTGGGGCCAAAAACATTCAGTACTTC
CASSFSFGAKNIQYF
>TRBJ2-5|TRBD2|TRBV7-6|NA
TGTGCCAGCAGCCTAGGACTAGTGGCGGAGACCCAGTACTTC
CASSLGLVAETQYF
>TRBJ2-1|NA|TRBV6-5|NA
TGTGCCAGCACTAGGCCGGGGGCGGATGAGCAGTTCTTC
CASTRPGADEQFF
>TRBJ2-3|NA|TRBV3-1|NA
TGTGCCAGCACCCTTAGCGCGACCGGGCACAGATACGCGTATTTT
CASTLSATGHRYAYF
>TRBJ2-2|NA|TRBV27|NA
TGTGCCAGCAGCTCCCCCCGAGAGAGGAACACCGGGGGGCTGTTTTTT
CASSSPRERNTGGLFF
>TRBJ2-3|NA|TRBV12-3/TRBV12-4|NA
TGTGCCAGCAGGTTGAGAGGGATCGGAGATACGCAGTATTTT
CASRLRGIGDTQYF
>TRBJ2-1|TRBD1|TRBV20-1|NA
TGCAGTGCTACTGACAGGGCTCTTATCAATGAGCAGTTCTTC
CSATDRALINEQFF
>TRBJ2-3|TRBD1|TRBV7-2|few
TGTGCCAGCAGCCGGGACAGGGGGGCAGATACGCAGTATTTT
CASSRDRGADTQYF
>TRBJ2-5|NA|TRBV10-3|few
TGTGCCATCAGTGAGTCGGGACTGAAAGAGACCCAGTACTTC
CAISESGLKETQYF
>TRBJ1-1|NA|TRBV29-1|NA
TGCAGCGTCCGCCCGGGACTTATGAGCACTGAAGCTTTCTTT
CSVRPGLMSTEAFF
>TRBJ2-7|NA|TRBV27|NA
TGTGCCAGTTACAGTAGCTCCTACGAGCAGTACTTC
CASYSSSYEQYF
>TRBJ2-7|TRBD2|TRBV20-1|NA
TGCAGTGCTACCTCCCTAGCGGGAGGCGACTACGAGCAGTACTTC
CSATSLAGGDYEQYF
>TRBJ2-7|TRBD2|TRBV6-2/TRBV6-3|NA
TGTGCCAGCAGCTTCGTGACTAGCGGGAGATCCAGCTCCTACAATGAGCAGTACTTC
CASSFVTSGRSSSYNEQYF
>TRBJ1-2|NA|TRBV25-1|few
TGTGCCAGTACCGGGACCGATGACGGCTATGGCTACACCTTC
CASTGTDDGYGYTF
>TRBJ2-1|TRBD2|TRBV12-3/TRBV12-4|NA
TGTGCCAGCAGTTTTTCCGGGGGGAGTGGGGTGAATGAGCAGTTCTTC
CASSFSGGSGVNEQFF
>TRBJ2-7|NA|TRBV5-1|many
TGTGCCAGCAGTTTAGGCGGGCACGAGCAGTACTTC
CASSLGGHEQYF
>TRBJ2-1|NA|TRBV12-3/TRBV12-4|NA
TGTGCCAGCAGTTTCCAGCGGATGGGTGAGCAGTTCTTC
CASSFQRMGEQFF
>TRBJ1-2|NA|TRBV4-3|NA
TGCGCCAGCAGCCAAGAATTCCGACGCCTAGCTAACTATGGCTACACCTTC
CASSQEFRRLANYGYTF
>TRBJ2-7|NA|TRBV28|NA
TGTGCCAGCAGTTTAGGCAGGGTCGAGCAGTACTTC
CASSLGRVEQYF
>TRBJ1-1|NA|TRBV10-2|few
TGCGCCAGCAGTGCCCATCGCTTGAACACTGAAGCTTTCTTT
CASSAHRLNTEAFF
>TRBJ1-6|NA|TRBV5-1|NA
TGCGCCAGCAGCTCGGGACGGGATAATTCACCCCTCCACTTT
CASSSGRDNSPLHF
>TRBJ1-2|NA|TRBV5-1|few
TGCGCCAGCAGCTTGGTCGGGGGTAGGAGACTCTATGGCTACACCTTC
CASSLVGGRRLYGYTF
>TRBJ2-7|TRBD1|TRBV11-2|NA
TGTGCCAGCAGCTTCGGGACAGGGATAGGCTACGAGCAGTACTTC
CASSFGTGIGYEQYF
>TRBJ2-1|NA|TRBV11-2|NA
TGTGCCAGCAGCTTCTTCCTAGGAGACTTGGTCTACAATGAGCAGTTCTTC
CASSFFLGDLVYNEQFF
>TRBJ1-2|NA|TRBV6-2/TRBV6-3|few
TGTGCCAGCACCGAGGGAGGGTTCAGGTTCAGCTATGGCTACACCTTC
CASTEGGFRFSYGYTF
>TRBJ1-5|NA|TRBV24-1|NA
TGTGCCACCAGTGATTTGGGTTTACCCCAGCATTTT
CATSDLGLPQHF
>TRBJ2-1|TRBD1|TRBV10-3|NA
TGTGCCATCACCGGACAGGGAACCTACAATGAGCAGTTCTTC
CAITGQGTYNEQFF
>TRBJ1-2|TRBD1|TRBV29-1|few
TGCAGCGTTGAGATTTGGACAGGGGATGGCTACACCTTC
CSVEIWTGDGYTF
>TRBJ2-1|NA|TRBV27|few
TGTGCCAGCAGTTCCCGAACGAGGGGAGCAGGCAATGAGCAGTTCTTC
CASSSRTRGAGNEQFF
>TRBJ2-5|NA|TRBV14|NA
TGTGCCAGCAGCCGCGGACACACCCGAGAGACCCAGTACTTC
CASSRGHTRETQYF
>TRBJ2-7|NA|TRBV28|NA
TGTGCCAGCAGCCTGACCTGGAACGAGCAGTACTTC
CASSLTWNEQYF
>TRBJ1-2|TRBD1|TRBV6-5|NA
TGTGCCAGCAACAAAATCGGGACAGGGGGCGGCTACACCTTC
CASNKIGTGGGYTF
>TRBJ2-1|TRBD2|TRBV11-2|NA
TGTGCCAGCAGCTTAGCCCTAGCGGGAGCAGGGGAGCAGTTCTTC
CASSLALAGAGEQFF
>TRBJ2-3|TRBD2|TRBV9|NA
TGTGCCAGCAGCGTCCAACCGGGACTAGCTGAAGATACGCAGTATTTT
CASSVQPGLAEDTQYF
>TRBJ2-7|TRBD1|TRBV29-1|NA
TGCAGCGGCGGACAGGGTGTCTACGAGCAGTACTTC
CSGGQGVYEQYF
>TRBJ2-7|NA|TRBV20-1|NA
TGCAGTGCCTCCGGATCTCTATACGAGCAGTACTTC
CSASGSLYEQYF
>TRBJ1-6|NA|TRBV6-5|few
TGTGCCAGCAGTTACTCGAACGGCCAAGCACCCCTCCACTTT
CASSYSNGQAPLHF
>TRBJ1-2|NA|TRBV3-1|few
TGTGCCAGCAGCCAAGGCCCAGTACGTAACTATGGCTACACCTTC
CASSQGPVRNYGYTF
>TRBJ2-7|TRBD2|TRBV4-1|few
TGCGCCAGCAGCCAACCGGGGGGTCCCCCGCCCGAGCAGTACTTC
CASSQPGGPPPEQYF
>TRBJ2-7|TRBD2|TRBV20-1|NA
TGCAGCTCTACATATCTGAGCCCGGGAGGACTCTACGAGCAGTACTTC
CSSTYLSPGGLYEQYF
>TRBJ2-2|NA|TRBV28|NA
TGTGCCAGCAGTTCAGCACTGGTCGGGAACACCGGGGAGCTGTTTTTT
CASSSALVGNTGELFF
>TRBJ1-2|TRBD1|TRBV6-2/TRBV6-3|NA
TGTGCCAGCAGACTCATCGGGACAGCGGGTTGGGATGGCTACACCTTC
CASRLIGTAGWDGYTF
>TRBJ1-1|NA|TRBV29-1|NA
TGCAGCGCAGGGGCCTGGGGAGAGGAAGCTTTCTTT
CSAGAWGEEAFF